This entry describes one TCR beta chain. Its cognate antigen is unknown. A second PCR of roughly 7 to 11 cycles used a sample-barcoded 5' primer and a J-beta primer mix. MiXCR was run by TCRdb on the 5' RACE reads, yielding one entry per CDR3 protein. The sample holds around 690,000 distinct CDR3 sequences; approximately 50% are singletons and the top ten take approximately 37%. Isolation per sample recovered at least 7 million PBMCs. Total RNA, at least 5.5 micrograms per sample, came from PBMCs. The data derive from a study of blood T cells in healthy people across ages. General study points: CMV status of donors was not determined, possibly confounding expanded clonotype changes. Any conclusive comparison of naive versus antigen-experienced cells was prevented by using unsorted PBMCs.

The receptor was isolated from a man in his sixties in good health. The sequencing sample was made of blood.

The CDR3 loop reads CASSLDPILTQYF. In DNA, the CDR3 is TGTGCCAGCAGCTTAGATCCCATCTTGACGCAGTATTTT. This chain uses TRBV7-2 with TRBJ2-3; D not resolved. The CDR3 extends over 13 amino acids. CDR1 and CDR2 from the germline V gene are SGHTA and FQGNSA. Trimming left V 1 base short and J 9 bases short, with 11 bases between. The complete variable domain, with remaining parts taken from reference TRBV7-2 and TRBJ2-3, reads GAGVSQSPSNKVTEKGKDVELRCDPISGHTALYWYRQSLGQGLEFLIYFQGNSAPDKSGLPSDRFSAERTGGSVSTLTIQRTQQEDSAVYLCASSLDPILTQYFGPGTRLTVL.